Presented here are 13 T cell receptor beta chains from one specimen sequenced in a study of breast tumors, draining lymph nodes, adjacent tissues. From the multiplex PCR reads, TCRdb called clonotypes with MiXCR, one entry per CDR3 protein. The sample shows 66,000 or so distinct CDR3 sequences, approximately 45% of them seen only once. Sequencing was performed on breast tumor tissue. All receptors derive from a female donor with breast cancer. Some clones in this sample may be carry-over from other donors' samples.

In this sample, this clonotype turned up many times. A much larger clone differs by one base, so this may be a read error. The V gene is TRBV20-1, the J gene TRBJ1-3; no firm D call. This CDR3 comprises 12 residues. CDR1 and CDR2 from the germline V gene are DFQATT and SNEGSKA (reference sequence). Here the CDR3 reads CSAPNSGNTTYF. As DNA, the CDR3 is TGCAGTGCCCCGAACTCTGGAAACACCACATATTTT.

This clonotype was detected only once. The rearrangement joins TRBV12-3 or TRBV12-4 to TRBJ1-5, with TRBD1 matching over 10 bases. V trimming: 5 bases; J trimming: 3 bases; junction bases outside the gene matches: 4. CDR3 length: 15 amino acids. CDR3 amino acids: CASSGGTGDNQPQHF. The CDR3 DNA follows: TGTGCCAGCAGTGGGGGGACAGGGGACAATCAGCCCCAGCATTTT.

Turning to this clonotype: The CDR3 does not close with the conserved phenylalanine or tryptophan, likely indicating a read error. The DNA is omitted, as the CDR3 cannot be located on it reliably, and the CDR3 follows TCRdb's listing. CDR3 sequence reads: CSARIGGRT. The chain employs TRBV20-1 and TRBJ2-1; TRBD1, as called in the table, went unchecked against the DNA. The CDR3 length equals 9 residues, ends included. Germline CDR1 DFQATT, CDR2 SNEGSKA (reference sequence).

In the case of this clonotype: Because it lacks the conserved phenylalanine or tryptophan at the end, this CDR3 is likely a read error. The DNA is left out, because the CDR3 cannot be placed on it with certainty; the CDR3 is given as TCRdb lists it. The chain uses TRBV9 and TRBJ1-4; the table's D call, TRBD1, was not checked against the DNA. The CDR3 is 13 residues long, ends included. Germline assignment: CDR1 SGDLS and CDR2 YYNGEE. Here the CDR3 reads CASSPLGGQGVSY.

This clonotype appeared many times. The chain recombines TRBV9 with TRBJ2-1, with 11 nucleotides matching TRBD2. V shed 0 bases and J 5 bases; nucleotides not matched to a gene: 10. CDR1 and CDR2 (germline): SGDLS, YYNGEE. The CDR3 is 18 residues long. In DNA, the CDR3 is TGTGCCAGCAGCGTAGGCAATAGCGGGGGGGCGGGCCACAATGAGCAGTTCTTC. Translation gives CASSVGNSGGAGHNEQFF.

The table lists this clonotype with many counts. CDR3 sequence reads: CASSSLPGYEQYF. CDR3 DNA sequence: TGTGCCAGCAGCTCCCTGCCCGGTTACGAGCAGTACTTC. This chain links TRBV5-8 with TRBJ2-7; no clear D. V shed 3 bases and J shed 4 bases, with 11 bases lying between them. Germline V gene sequence: CDR1 SGHTS, CDR2 YDEGEE. The CDR3 is 13 amino acids.

The chain carries TRBV7-9 and TRBJ2-1, with 8 bases identical to TRBD1. J was trimmed by 6 bases and V by 5 bases; bases with no gene match: 6. Per germline, CDR1 SEHNR and CDR2 FQNEAQ (reference sequence). This CDR3 contains 14 residues. CDR3 bases: TGTGCCAGCAGCAGGGACAGGTTATCCAATGAGCAGTTCTTC. Translated: CASSRDRLSNEQFF.

This chain uses TRBV2 with TRBJ2-1; D remains ambiguous. Germline values: CDR1 SNHLY, CDR2 FYNNEI. V dropped 3 bases and J dropped 3 bases, with 6 bases sitting between them. There are 13 residues in the CDR3. The DNA for the CDR3 is TGTGCCAGCAGTGAGGCTAACTACAATGAGCAGTTCTTC. Amino acids: CASSEANYNEQFF.

This clonotype was seen a handful of times. The chain recombines TRBV6-2 or TRBV6-3 with TRBJ2-3; 10 nucleotides line up with TRBD2. Per the germline V gene, CDR1 is MNHEY and CDR2 is SVGEGT. The CDR3 runs 18 residues. After removal of 8 bases from V and 10 bases from J, the junction contained 24 bases not matched to a gene. CDR3 loop: CASRTEGLAGVPSLAQYF. CDR3 DNA sequence: TGTGCCAGCCGTACGGAGGGGCTAGCGGGGGTACCCTCTTTAGCGCAGTATTTT.

This clonotype came up many times. V and J are TRBV5-5 and TRBJ1-2; perhaps TRBD1 as D (6 bases). V was shortened by 4 bases and J by 2 bases, with 18 bases between the two germline ends. Germline CDR1 and CDR2: SGHKS and YYEKEE (reference sequence). This CDR3 has 16 residues. The CDR3 DNA is TGTGCCAGCAGCATAGCGAAGACAGGATTCAACTATGGCTACACCTTC. Translated: CASSIAKTGFNYGYTF.

The rearrangement uses TRBV24-1 and TRBJ1-5; 9 nucleotides match TRBD1. The CDR3 spans 16 residues. Germline CDR1 reads KGHDR; CDR2 reads SFDVKD. Losses at the gene ends were 4 bases for V and 5 bases for J; bases not matched to a gene: 8. The CDR3 bases are TGTGCCACCAGTGAAATTTTTCGGACAGGGGATCAGCCCCAGCATTTT. Translation: CATSEIFRTGDQPQHF.

The genes are TRBV20-1 and TRBJ2-7, with D perhaps matching TRBD1 (5 bases). This CDR3 comprises 10 residues. CDR1 is DFQATT, CDR2 SNEGSKA, per germline (reference sequence). With 3 bases removed from V and 5 bases from J, the gap between germline ends came to 5 bases. CDR3 sequence (DNA): TGCAGTGCTAGCAGGGACGAGCAGTACTTC. Amino acids: CSASRDEQYF.

This clonotype is termed medium-sized. The V call is TRBV11-2, the J call TRBJ2-7; the D gene could be TRBD1 or TRBD2 (5 bases each). Per the germline V gene, CDR1 is SGHAT and CDR2 is FQNNGV. V lost 5 bases, J lost 0 bases, and 17 bases lay in between. This CDR3 has 16 residues. As DNA, the CDR3 is TGTGCCAGCAGCACCGGGGCGTATGGCAGCTCCTACGAGCAGTACTTC. This translates into CASSTGAYGSSYEQYF.